These 29 T cell receptor beta chains were sequenced from one sample in a study of CD8 T cells in ankylosing spondylitis. TCRdb called the 5' RACE reads again in MiXCR, with one record for every CDR3 protein. The data contain over 150,000 distinct CDR3 sequences, around a sixth of them singletons. The sample taken for sequencing was blood, either unsorted or a sorted T cell fraction (not recorded which). These receptor sequences come from a male donor aged 10-30 years with ankylosing spondylitis or in good health (not recorded which).

V gene TRBV7-6 combines with J gene TRBJ1-1, with 7 bases aligning to TRBD1. Germline loops: CDR1 SGHVS, CDR2 FNYEAQ. The CDR3 has 14 amino acids. V lost 5 bases to trimming and J lost 1 base; unmatched junction nucleotides: 4. CDR3 DNA sequence: TGTGCCAGCAGCGCCAACAGGGGGAACACTGAAGCTTTCTTT. This encodes CASSANRGNTEAFF.

This clonotype was counted many times. The chain joins TRBV27 to TRBJ1-1, with a tentative D call TRBD1 (5 bases). CDR1 is MNHEY, CDR2 SMNVEV, per germline (reference sequence). V was cut by 3 bases and J by 1 base, with 21 bases left in between. This CDR3 has 18 residues. CDR3 in DNA: TGTGCCAGCAGTTTCCGCCGACCCAGGGTTGAGTCGAACACTGAAGCTTTCTTT. Protein sequence: CASSFRRPRVESNTEAFF.

There are many counts of this clonotype. This sequence joins TRBV6-5 and TRBJ2-2, with D maybe TRBD2 (6 bases). The CDR3 sequence is 16 residues long. The V gene lost 6 bases and the J gene lost 9 bases, with 23 bases spanning the gap. Germline CDR1 and CDR2: MNHEY and SVGAGI. CDR3 DNA sequence: TGTGCCAGCAGACAAACTCCGGGACGGACTATGAGGGAGCTGTTTTTT. Translating it yields CASRQTPGRTMRELFF.

This clonotype was observed a handful of times. V usage is TRBV6-5 and J usage is TRBJ2-1, with a possible D match to TRBD1 (7 bases). The CDR3 contains 15 residues. Trimming shortened V by 4 bases and J by 4 bases, and 14 bases separated the two germline ends. Germline CDR1 is MNHEY and CDR2 is SVGAGI. CDR3: CASSSGGSSYNEQFF. DNA of the CDR3: TGTGCCAGCAGTTCAGGGGGGAGTTCATACAATGAGCAGTTCTTC.

This clonotype was picked up many times. The chain joins TRBV5-1 to TRBJ2-5; 11 bases fit TRBD1. The CDR3 sequence is 16 residues long. Trimming took 4 bases from V and 1 from J; bases not matched to a gene: 6. CDR1 and CDR2 (germline): SGHRS, YFSETQ. The CDR3 nucleotides read TGCGCCAGCAGCCAGGGACAGGGGGGTACCCAAGAGACCCAGTACTTC. It specifies CASSQGQGGTQETQYF.

At least ten counts were recorded for this clonotype. V is TRBV27 and J is TRBJ2-2; either TRBD1 or TRBD2 may supply D (6 bases each). The CDR3 spans 17 residues. CDR1 and CDR2 from the germline V gene are MNHEY and SMNVEV (reference sequence). The germline V and J ends were trimmed by 5 bases and 3 bases, with 19 bases remaining between them. The CDR3 here is CASSPLLGGTDTGELFF. CDR3 DNA sequence: TGTGCCAGCAGTCCATTACTCGGGGGCACGGACACCGGGGAGCTGTTTTTT.

In this sample, this clonotype turned up many times. The J gene is TRBJ1-1, the V gene TRBV7-9; D may be TRBD1 (5 bases). Looked up from germline, CDR1 is SEHNR and CDR2 is FQNEAQ (reference sequence). This CDR3 region has 17 residues. The germline V and J ends were trimmed by 2 bases and 1 base, with 17 bases remaining between them. CDR3 bases: TGTGCCAGCAGCTTAAGGCGGGGGGGAGGCCGGAACACTGAAGCTTTCTTT. This encodes CASSLRRGGGRNTEAFF. Drawing the rest from reference TRBV7-9 and TRBJ1-1, the complete variable domain is DTGVSQNPRHKITKRGQNVTFRCDPISEHNRLYWYRQTLGQGPEFLTYFQNEAQLEKSRLLSDRFSAERPKGSFSTLEIQRTEQGDSAMYLCASSLRRGGGRNTEAFFGQGTRLTVV.

Many counts were recorded for this clonotype. The J gene is TRBJ2-2, the V gene TRBV20-1, with 8 nucleotides matching TRBD2. Germline CDR1 and CDR2: DFQATT and SNEGSKA (reference sequence). There are 16 residues in the CDR3. The V segment lost 1 base and the J segment 1 base; nucleotides outside the gene matches: 5. The CDR3 nucleotides read TGCAGTGCTAGAGCCTTAAGCGGGAGGAACACCGGGGAGCTGTTTTTT. This codes for CSARALSGRNTGELFF.

The chain recombines TRBV20-1 with TRBJ1-1; 8 nucleotides line up with TRBD1. There are 15 residues in the CDR3. The germline V gene encodes CDR1 DFQATT and CDR2 SNEGSKA (reference sequence). Germline trimming cut 4 bases from V and 6 bases from J; bases unmatched to any gene: 13. This chain's CDR3 is CSAKPAGQGDPEAFF. CDR3 DNA sequence: TGCAGTGCTAAACCAGCAGGACAGGGAGACCCTGAAGCTTTCTTT.

This clonotype showed up many times. The chain employs TRBV10-3 and TRBJ2-5, with 8 bases that match TRBD2. CDR3 length equals 14 residues. Germline-derived CDR1 and CDR2 are ENHRY and SYGVKD. The junction had 9 bases not matched to a gene; V was cut back by 7 bases and J by 5 bases. In DNA form, the CDR3 reads TGTGCCATCAAAACGGGAGGGCCTTCCGAGACCCAGTACTTC. This translates into CAIKTGGPSETQYF.

In this sample, this clonotype turned up many times. This sequence joins TRBV29-1 and TRBJ2-6, with a possible D match to TRBD1 (6 bases). The V gene lost 4 bases and the J gene lost 3 bases, with 10 bases spanning the gap. The CDR3 totals 14 residues. Germline lookup yields CDR1 SQVTM and CDR2 ANQGSEA. Here the CDR3 DNA reads TGCAGCGTTGCAGGGGCTAGTGGGGCCAACGTCCTGACTTTC. It translates to CSVAGASGANVLTF.

This clonotype appeared many times. The gene calls are TRBV24-1 and TRBJ2-6; D is ambiguous. Per germline, CDR1 KGHDR and CDR2 SFDVKD. This CDR3 is 14 amino acids long. Trimming removed 5 bases from V and 2 bases from J, with 6 bases in between. CDR3 nucleotides: TGTGCCACCAGTGGACGGGCTGGGGCCAACGTCCTGACTTTC. Translating gives CATSGRAGANVLTF.

The table lists this clonotype with many counts. The chain recombines TRBV6-1 with TRBJ2-7, with D hard to call. Germline V lookup: CDR1 MNHNS, CDR2 SASEGT. The CDR3 covers 16 residues. Trimming left V 1 base short and J 2 bases short, with 15 bases between. The CDR3 DNA sequence: TGTGCCAGCAGTGAAGGTGTCACGCCAGTAACCTACGAGCAGTACGTC. It yields the protein CASSEGVTPVTYEQYV.

This clonotype has at least ten counts. The gene calls are TRBV18 and TRBJ2-1, with D hard to call. The ends were cut back, 2 bases at V and 8 bases at J, with 10 bases in the middle. CDR1 is KGHSH, CDR2 LQKENI, per germline. CDR3 size: 13 residues. Written as DNA, the CDR3 is TGTGCCAGCTCACCAGTCACCCCTGATGAGCAGTTCTTC. Translating gives CASSPVTPDEQFF.

This clonotype was recorded only once. The chain carries TRBV19 and TRBJ2-7; the match to TRBD2 covers 10 bases. Trimming cost V 8 bases and J 7 bases; bases outside gene matches: 14. The CDR3 extends over 15 amino acids. The germline gives CDR1 LNHDA, CDR2 SQIVND (reference sequence). The CDR3 reads CASSPGLAPQGEQYF. Here the CDR3 DNA reads TGTGCCAGTTCCCCGGGACTAGCGCCACAGGGAGAGCAGTACTTC.

The chain links TRBV10-3 to TRBJ2-1; 7 bases line up with TRBD2. The CDR3 has 14 amino acids. Germline assignment: CDR1 ENHRY and CDR2 SYGVKD. V shed 3 bases and J 7 bases; nucleotides not matched to a gene: 6. The CDR3 sequence is CAISEGLGVNEQFF. In DNA, the CDR3 is TGTGCCATCAGTGAAGGACTAGGGGTTAATGAGCAGTTCTTC.

The DNA for the CDR3 is TGCAGCGTTGTCAACAGGGGTATGGGGAACACTGAAGCTTTCTTT. Translated, it gives CSVVNRGMGNTEAFF. The rearrangement joins TRBV29-1 to TRBJ1-1; 7 positions match TRBD1. Germline values: CDR1 SQVTM, CDR2 ANQGSEA. V shed 4 bases and J 1 base; nucleotides not matched to a gene: 9. The CDR3 sequence is 15 residues long. Drawing the rest from reference TRBV29-1 and TRBJ1-1, the complete variable domain is SAVISQKPSRDICQRGTSLTIQCQVDSQVTMMFWYRQQPGQSLTLIATANQGSEATYESGFVIDKFPISRPNLTFSTLTVSNMSPEDSSIYLCSVVNRGMGNTEAFFGQGTRLTVV.

There are many counts of this clonotype. The gene calls are TRBV9 and TRBJ2-3; D is unresolved. Deletions cut 3 bases from V and 1 base from J, with 9 bases between. Germline-derived CDR1 and CDR2 are SGDLS and YYNGEE. This CDR3 contains 14 residues. The CDR3, as DNA: TGTGCCAGCAGCGACAGAATCCGCACAGATACGCAGTATTTT. As protein: CASSDRIRTDTQYF.

This clonotype was detected many times. The V gene is TRBV5-1, the J gene TRBJ2-7, with a possible D match to TRBD2 (6 bases). This CDR3 has 20 amino acids. CDR1 is SGHRS and CDR2 is YFSETQ in the germline V gene. V was clipped by 4 bases and J by 7 bases, with 36 bases between them. The CDR3 region has the DNA TGCGCCAGCAGCCGCAGGCCATCAAAGGGAAGCGGGCTTGCAATTCTGGAGCAGTACTTC. This translates into CASSRRPSKGSGLAILEQYF.

This clonotype was observed a handful of times. The chain recombines TRBV29-1 with TRBJ2-1; D not resolved. The CDR3 is made up of 13 amino acids. Germline V CDR1 and CDR2: SQVTM, ANQGSEA. V lost 6 bases and J lost 0, with 9 bases in between. CDR3 bases: TGCAGCGTACGACAACACTCCTACAATGAGCAGTTCTTC. Residues: CSVRQHSYNEQFF.

V usage is TRBV18 and J usage is TRBJ2-7, with a possible D match to TRBD1 (5 bases). The CDR3 runs to 16 residues. Germline assignment: CDR1 KGHSH and CDR2 LQKENI. V was pared by 3 bases and J by 2 bases, with 17 bases between. The CDR3 sequence: CASSPPMGQGTYEQYV. In nucleotides, the CDR3 is TGTGCCAGCTCACCTCCCATGGGCCAGGGAACCTACGAGCAGTACGTC.

This clonotype was observed many times. The V call is TRBV5-4, the J call TRBJ2-1; the D gene is possibly TRBD1 (5 bases). CDR3 length: 17 amino acids. The germline V gene has CDR1 SGHNT and CDR2 YYREEE (reference sequence). V was trimmed by 2 bases and J by 4 bases, leaving 19 bases between them. This chain's CDR3 is CASSFLTTAGIYNEQFF. CDR3 nucleotide sequence: TGTGCCAGCAGCTTCCTAACAACCGCAGGGATATACAATGAGCAGTTCTTC.

The V call is TRBV12-3 or TRBV12-4, the J call TRBJ2-3, with 12 bases identical to TRBD1. The CDR3 runs to 16 residues. V shed 5 bases, J shed 4 bases, and the junction held 7 bases outside the gene matches. CDR3 DNA sequence: TGTGCCAGCAGTCCCAGGGACAGGGGGCGCTCAGATACGCAGTATTTT. Encoded protein: CASSPRDRGRSDTQYF.

This clonotype was observed many times. This chain uses TRBV20-1 with TRBJ1-2; D not resolved. Looked up from germline, CDR1 is DFQATT and CDR2 is SNEGSKA (reference sequence). V dropped 0 bases and J dropped 8 bases, with 13 bases sitting between them. CDR3 length: 13 residues. The CDR3 sequence is CSARDRNEEGYTF. The CDR3 DNA sequence: TGCAGTGCTAGAGATCGGAACGAGGAAGGCTACACCTTC.

V and J are TRBV2 and TRBJ2-7; 11 bases are a match to TRBD1. The CDR3 spans 15 residues. CDR1 and CDR2 (germline): SNHLY, FYNNEI. Unmatched junction bases numbered 8, after V lost 6 bases and J lost 4 bases. In DNA form, the CDR3 reads TGTGCCAGCAGCGCCGGACAGGGGGCGTATTACGAGCAGTACTTC. Translating gives CASSAGQGAYYEQYF.

This clonotype was seen many times. As DNA, the CDR3 is TGTGCCAGCAGCTTGGCAGTTACTAACTATGGCTACACCTTC. Translating gives CASSLAVTNYGYTF. The chain is built from TRBV5-4 and TRBJ1-2; D gene uncertain. From germline, CDR1 is SGHNT and CDR2 YYREEE (reference sequence). Deletions cut 0 bases from V and 0 bases from J, with 6 bases between. The CDR3 totals 14 residues.

This clonotype appeared many times. The CDR3 DNA follows: TGTGCCAGCAGCTTACCACGGGACAATGAGCAGTTCTTC. This codes for CASSLPRDNEQFF. The genes are TRBV5-4 and TRBJ2-1; D gene unclear. V was cut by 2 bases and J by 5 bases, with 8 bases left in between. The V gene's germline CDR1 is SGHNT and CDR2 YYREEE (reference sequence). The CDR3 is 13 residues long.

This chain joins TRBV7-2 and TRBJ2-7; 10 nucleotides line up with TRBD2. The germline CDR1 and CDR2 sequences are SGHTA and FQGNSA. CDR3 size: 14 residues. Trimming removed 4 bases from V and 3 bases from J; junction bases left unmatched: 3. This CDR3 is CASSSSGRVYEQYF. DNA for the CDR3: TGTGCCAGCAGCTCTAGCGGGAGAGTCTACGAGCAGTACTTC.

V usage is TRBV27 and J usage is TRBJ1-2, with no clear D. The V gene's germline CDR1 is MNHEY and CDR2 SMNVEV (reference sequence). Trimming removed 6 bases at V and 0 bases at J, with 8 bases between. This CDR3 has 13 amino acids. The CDR3 sequence is CASRVAANYGYTF. The CDR3 coding sequence is TGTGCCAGCAGAGTCGCGGCTAACTATGGCTACACCTTC.